Each of the 21 T cell receptor beta chains below was sequenced from the same sample in a study of long-term antiretroviral therapy in people with HIV. An immunoSEQ assay, version v3.0, was performed at survey level. Here immunoSEQ multiplex PCR was the method, and the copy in TCRdb shows in-frame clones only, minus some. The top ten clones hold 8% to 11% of a sample with fewer than 45,000 clones, approximately 85% of them seen once. Here the sequenced sample was unsorted PBMCs, taken 2.2 years after starting antiretroviral therapy. These receptors all stem from a man between 18 and 35 years old with HIV.

This clone was seen more than once but under ten times. This chain links TRBV2 with TRBJ1-4, with TRBD1 matching 10 bases. V was pared by 6 bases and J by 4 bases, with 2 bases of the junction left unmatched. Germline V CDR1 and CDR2: SNHLY, FYNNEI. This CDR3 region has 14 residues. The CDR3 reads CASRRTGGNEKLFF. As DNA, the CDR3 is TGTGCCAGCAGACGGACAGGGGGTAATGAAAAACTGTTTTTT.

This chain connects TRBV27 to TRBJ2-5; the match to TRBD2 covers 10 bases. There are 17 residues in the CDR3. The ends lost 2 bases at V and 0 bases at J; junction bases unmatched: 6. Per the germline V gene, CDR1 is MNHEY and CDR2 is SMNVEV (reference sequence). CDR3 DNA: TGTGCCAGCAGTTTAATAGCGGGAGGAGCGTACCAAGAGACCCAGTACTTC. This sequence encodes CASSLIAGGAYQETQYF.

The chain uses TRBV28 and TRBJ2-1; TRBD2 matches 7 bases. Germline CDR1 and CDR2: MDHEN and SYDVKM. The length of the CDR3 is 12 residues. V gave up 5 bases and J gave up 9 bases; unmatched junction bases: 4. The chain's CDR3 is CASSALAGEQFF. The DNA for the CDR3 is TGTGCCAGCAGTGCCTTAGCGGGTGAGCAGTTCTTC. Based on the CDR3 plus reference TRBV28 and TRBJ2-1, the full variable domain is DVKVTQSSRYLVKRTGEKVFLECVQDMDHENMFWYRQDPGLGLRLIYFSYDVKMKEKGDIPEGYSVSREKKERFSLILESASTNQTSMYLCASSALAGEQFFGPGTRLTVL.

The gene calls are TRBV6-5 and TRBJ2-3, with D unresolved. Between the trimmed V and J ends, which lost 4 bases and 2 bases, there was a span of 13 bases. The germline V gene has CDR1 MNHEY and CDR2 SVGAGI. The CDR3 spans 15 residues. CDR3 residues: CASSFDPTITDTQYF. In DNA form, the CDR3 reads TGTGCCAGCAGTTTCGACCCAACGATCACAGATACGCAGTATTTT.

This chain uses TRBV6-6 with TRBJ2-3; tentative D call: TRBD2 (6 bases). V lost 9 bases, J lost 2 bases, and 21 bases lay in between. CDR3 length: 16 amino acids. The V gene's germline CDR1 is MNHNY and CDR2 SVGAGI (reference sequence). The CDR3 DNA follows: TGTGCCAGTGGGGCGGGATGGGGGGACCCCACAGATACGCAGTATTTT. Protein sequence: CASGAGWGDPTDTQYF.

The V and J genes are TRBV5-1 and TRBJ1-2, with 9 bases aligning to TRBD1. CDR3 length equals 15 residues. The V gene end was trimmed by 4 bases and the J gene end by 1 base; junction bases not matched to a gene: 5. In germline, CDR1 is SGHRS, CDR2 YFSETQ. In nucleotides, the CDR3 is TGCGCCAGCAGCGCGGGACAGGGACTTAACTATGGCTACACCTTC. Translated, it gives CASSAGQGLNYGYTF.

This clone has a single count. The chain carries TRBV5-5 and TRBJ1-1; no reliable D call. Trimming took 4 bases from V and 7 from J, leaving 17 bases between them. From germline, CDR1 is SGHKS and CDR2 YYEKEE (reference sequence). This CDR3 is 14 amino acids long. CDR3 sequence: CASSPAGILGEAFF. CDR3 sequence (DNA): TGTGCCAGCAGCCCCGCGGGGATTCTGGGTGAAGCTTTCTTT.

The chain has TRBV2 and TRBJ1-1; D is possibly TRBD1 (5 bases). Looked up from germline, CDR1 is SNHLY and CDR2 is FYNNEI. The V end lost 7 bases, the J end lost 1 base, and 16 bases lay between the germline ends. The CDR3 has 15 residues. CDR3 nucleotide sequence: TGTGCCAGCATCCGAGGCGGGGGGAGGAACACTGAAGCTTTCTTT. This translates into CASIRGGGRNTEAFF.

This clone was found once. The rearrangement joins TRBV5-4 to TRBJ2-5, with D possibly being TRBD1 or TRBD2 (5 bases each). Germline lookup yields CDR1 SGHNT and CDR2 YYREEE (reference sequence). V was cut by 3 bases and J by 1 base, with 13 bases left in between. The CDR3 consists of 15 residues. CDR3 in DNA: TGTGCCAGCAGCTCCCATTTTGGGGGCCAAGAGACCCAGTACTTC. Its protein product is CASSSHFGGQETQYF.

This sequence joins TRBV4-1 and TRBJ2-7; TRBD1 matches 8 bases. CDR3 length: 15 residues. J was trimmed by 0 bases and V by 0 bases; bases with no gene match: 1. Germline values: CDR1 MGHRA, CDR2 YSYEKL. The CDR3 spells CASSQDRGHSYEQYF. Written as DNA, the CDR3 is TGCGCCAGCAGCCAAGACAGGGGGCACTCCTACGAGCAGTACTTC.

The J gene is TRBJ2-1, the V gene TRBV19; 11 bases are a match to TRBD2. The CDR3 contains 17 residues. The junction had 15 bases not matched to a gene; V was cut back by 7 bases and J by 7 bases. Germline V gene data show CDR1 as LNHDA and CDR2 as SQIVND (reference sequence). DNA of the CDR3: TGTGCCAGTAATAGCCCGCTAGCGGGGGGCGTCTTGAATGAGCAGTTCTTC. Translated, it gives CASNSPLAGGVLNEQFF.

This clone showed up just once. This sequence joins TRBV6-5 and TRBJ1-5; TRBD1 might be the D (6 bases). The germline CDR1 and CDR2 sequences are MNHEY and SVGAGI. Trimming cost V 4 bases and J 1 base, with 8 bases left between them. The CDR3 loop spans 14 amino acids. The CDR3 region has the DNA TGTGCCAGCAGTTCAGGGGTGAGCAATCAGCCCCAGCATTTT. Translation: CASSSGVSNQPQHF.

The chain couples TRBV28 to TRBJ1-1; no clear D. The CDR3 extends over 12 amino acids. Germline V gene lookup returns CDR1 MDHEN and CDR2 SYDVKM. Trimming took off 5 bases at V and 0 bases at J, with 4 bases between the two ends. CDR3 protein: CASSELNTEAFF. The DNA for the CDR3 is TGTGCCAGCAGTGAACTGAACACTGAAGCTTTCTTT.

This clone was found once. The CDR3 region has the DNA TGTGCCAGCAGGAGGGGGCCCGGGGCCAACGTCCTGACTTTC. Its protein is CASRRGPGANVLTF. The chain recombines TRBV6-1 with TRBJ2-6; 7 nucleotides line up with TRBD1. The germline CDR1 and CDR2 sequences are MNHNS and SASEGT. The CDR3 has 14 residues. Trimming took 6 bases from V and 4 from J; bases not matched to a gene: 3.

The chain carries TRBV19 and TRBJ2-6, with D perhaps matching TRBD1 (5 bases). The CDR3 loop spans 18 amino acids. The germline CDR1 and CDR2 sequences are LNHDA and SQIVND (reference sequence). V gave up 4 bases and J gave up 0 bases, with 16 bases separating them. The CDR3 coding sequence is TGTGCCAGTAGTACGGTGTTCTCAGGGCTCTCTGGGGCCAACGTCCTGACTTTC. It specifies CASSTVFSGLSGANVLTF.

The rearrangement links TRBV2 to TRBJ2-5; 15 bases fit TRBD2. The CDR3 spans 15 residues. J was trimmed by 7 bases and V by 4 bases; bases with no gene match: 4. Per the germline V gene, CDR1 is SNHLY and CDR2 is FYNNEI. The CDR3 region is CASSGTSGREATQYF. CDR3 in DNA: TGTGCCAGCAGTGGGACTAGCGGGAGGGAGGCGACCCAGTACTTC.

The CDR3 bases are TGTGCCAGCAGTTTAAATGAGGCGACGAAAAACATTCAGTACTTC. This sequence encodes CASSLNEATKNIQYF. V gene TRBV27 combines with J gene TRBJ2-4, with unresolved D. Between the trimmed V and J ends, which lost 2 bases and 4 bases, there was a span of 12 bases. Germline-derived CDR1 and CDR2 are MNHEY and SMNVEV (reference sequence). This CDR3 is 15 amino acids long.

V usage is TRBV13 and J usage is TRBJ2-3, with 13 nucleotides matching TRBD2. This CDR3 region has 15 residues. The V and J ends lost 4 bases and 5 bases, in that order; junction bases with no gene match: 3. Germline CDR1 and CDR2: PRHDT and FYEKMQ (reference sequence). CDR3 protein: CASSWTSGSGDTQYF. Here the CDR3 DNA reads TGTGCCAGCAGCTGGACTAGCGGGAGTGGAGATACGCAGTATTTT.

For this clone: Other nucleotide sequences in the sample specify the same CDR3. The rearrangement joins TRBV6-6 to TRBJ2-7, with a weak D call TRBD1 (5 bases). Germline CDR1 reads MNHNY; CDR2 reads SVGAGI (reference sequence). The CDR3 runs to 14 residues. V lost 0 bases and J lost 5, with 11 bases in between. CDR3 region: CASSYSPGRDEQYF. The CDR3 nucleotides are TGTGCCAGCAGTTACTCGCCAGGGCGCGACGAGCAGTACTTC.

V is TRBV7-2 and J is TRBJ2-1; 7 nucleotides align to TRBD2. J gave up 7 bases and V 5 bases, and 5 bases lay outside the gene matches. Per germline, CDR1 SGHTA and CDR2 FQGNSA. The CDR3 is made up of 13 amino acids. CDR3 residues: CASSQLAPNEQFF. The CDR3 coding sequence is TGTGCCAGCAGCCAACTAGCGCCGAATGAGCAGTTCTTC.

This chain links TRBV6-5 with TRBJ1-2, with a weak D call TRBD1 (5 bases). The CDR3 contains 14 residues. V shed 5 bases and J shed 1 base, with 11 bases lying between them. Germline V gene data show CDR1 as MNHEY and CDR2 as SVGAGI. The CDR3 reads CASSNRDGNYGYTF. CDR3 coding DNA: TGTGCCAGCAGTAACCGGGACGGTAACTATGGCTACACCTTC.